Many counts were recorded for the clone carrying this T cell receptor beta chain. This CDR3 is 16 amino acids long. With 0 bases removed from V and 3 bases from J, the gap between germline ends came to 14 bases. Germline V gene lookup returns CDR1 SGHVS and CDR2 FQNEAQ. Unique molecular identifiers were incorporated during preparation of the TCRbeta library. TCRdb independently ran MiXCR on the PCR reads; one entry per CDR3 protein. Of 200,000 to 300,000 distinct CDR3 sequences listed, 24% were seen once; the top ten hold about 4.8%. This record belongs to a study of T-cell reconstitution after alpha-beta-depleted transplantation in children.

This clonotype was sampled from a female patient under 10 years old who had a stem cell transplant for congenital amegakaryocytic thrombocytopenia, so the T cells may come from the graft donor. The sequencing here drew on PBMCs, mostly from graft donor cells, taken 360 days after TCRalphabeta/CD19-depleted stem cell transplant. The chain couples TRBV7-8 to TRBJ1-1; D gene unclear. This CDR3 reads CASSLAPSQRDTEAFF. In nucleotides, the CDR3 is TGTGCCAGCAGCTTAGCGCCCTCACAGAGGGACACTGAAGCTTTCTTT.